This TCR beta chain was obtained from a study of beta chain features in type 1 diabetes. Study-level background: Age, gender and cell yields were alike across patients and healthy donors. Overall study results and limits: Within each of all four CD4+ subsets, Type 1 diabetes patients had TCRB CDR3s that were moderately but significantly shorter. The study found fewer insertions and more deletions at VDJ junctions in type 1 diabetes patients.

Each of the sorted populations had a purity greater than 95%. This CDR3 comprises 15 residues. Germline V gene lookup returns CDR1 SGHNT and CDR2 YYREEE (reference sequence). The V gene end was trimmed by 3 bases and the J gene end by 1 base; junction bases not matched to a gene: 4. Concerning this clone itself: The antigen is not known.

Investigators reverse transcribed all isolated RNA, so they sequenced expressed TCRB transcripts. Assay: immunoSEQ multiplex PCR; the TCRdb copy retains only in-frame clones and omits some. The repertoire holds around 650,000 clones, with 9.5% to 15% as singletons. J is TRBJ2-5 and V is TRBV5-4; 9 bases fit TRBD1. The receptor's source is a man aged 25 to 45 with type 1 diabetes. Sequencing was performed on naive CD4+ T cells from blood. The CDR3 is CASSSRTGAQETQYF. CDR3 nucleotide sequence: TGTGCCAGCAGCTCAAGGACAGGGGCCCAAGAGACCCAGTACTTC.